This entry features one T cell receptor (beta chain) sequence. Its antigen remains undetermined. Base qualities are missing; no much larger clone stands one base away. The CDR3 sequence holds 19 residues, the cysteine and phenylalanine included. Just the 57-base CDR3 DNA is kept, in frame starting at base 1. Sequences SGHRS (CDR1) and YFSETQ (CDR2) are obtained from the germline V gene. Trimmed from V: 4 bases; trimmed from J: 1 base; junction bases lacking a gene match: 11. A second Seattle source provided samples from volunteer blood donors who had recovered from COVID-19. Collaborating institutions collected whole blood in K2EDTA tubes following their own protocols. For TCRbeta analysis, collaborator samples were shipped as frozen whole blood, as isolated PBMCs, or as DNA extracted from either sample type. TCRbeta CDR3 regions were amplified from genomic DNA using the immunoSEQ Assay, a bias-controlled multiplex PCR. In the authors' own workflow: The number of nucleated cells in each sample was estimated from the amplification of reference gene primers within the assay. To quantify the absolute abundance of each unique TCRbeta CDR3 rearrangement, sequence reads were collapsed and filtered. For each sample, productive Simpson clonality was calculated as the square root of Simpson's diversity index across productive rearrangements. Entries here come from immuneACCESS through TCRdb and include only in-frame sequences with V and J called. Some clones fail to appear in such tables; in the studies checked, an unresolved V gene covers under half of the shortfall, and the cause of the remainder is unknown. V and J calls and clone size are those listed in that table; D and trimming were worked out from the DNA. The sample table shows under 250,000 clones, and around 86% are seen once. The ten largest clones capture more than 5.5% of the sample.

The data originate from a study of blood T cell repertoires in COVID-19 (dated by TCRdb to 2020 to 2021). About the full investigation: Collaborator samples came from the United States, Italy and Spain and covered acute and convalescent phases of COVID-19. The material from the prospective study consisted of cDNA or gDNA derived from T cells, B-cell-depleted T cells, or PBMCs. Samples came from the ongoing ImmuneRACE study (first 160 participants) plus 1,254 subjects from 6 global collaborators. The sample metadata nearly always contained a de-identified subject ID, COVID-19 status, age in years and sex. The repertoires were made available in a free public database intended to serve as a resource for research on the immune response to SARS-CoV-2. The dataset comprised deeply sampled blood TCRbeta repertoires from subjects exposed to, actively infected with, or recovered from COVID-19. HLA class I and class II types, where available, came from metadata supplied by the sample provider rather than from assay-based typing. General study outcomes and caveats: The amount of clinical and demographic metadata varied by source and participant and was provided uncurated.

This chain is built from TRBV5-1 and TRBJ2-6; the central 10 bases match TRBD2. The origin of this receptor is a man in his 60s who had recovered from COVID-19. The sample comprised peripheral blood. The nucleotide sequence reads TGCGCCAGCAGCCCCCGGAGCCAGCGGGGGGGATCTGGGGCCAACGTCCTGACTTTC. It translates as CASSPRSQRGGSGANVLTF.